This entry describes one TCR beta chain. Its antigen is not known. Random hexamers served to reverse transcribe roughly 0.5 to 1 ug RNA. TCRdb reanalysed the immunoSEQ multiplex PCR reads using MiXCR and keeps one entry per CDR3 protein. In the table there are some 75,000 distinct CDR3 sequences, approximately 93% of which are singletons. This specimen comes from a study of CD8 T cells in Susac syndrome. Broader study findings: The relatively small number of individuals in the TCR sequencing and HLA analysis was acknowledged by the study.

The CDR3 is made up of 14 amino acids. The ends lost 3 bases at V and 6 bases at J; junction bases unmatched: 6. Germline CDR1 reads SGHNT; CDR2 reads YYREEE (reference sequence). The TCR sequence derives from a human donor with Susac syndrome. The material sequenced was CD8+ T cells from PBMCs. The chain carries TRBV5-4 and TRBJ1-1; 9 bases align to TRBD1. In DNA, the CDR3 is TGTGCCAGCAGCTCACGGACAGGGGAGGCTGAAGCTTTCTTT. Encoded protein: CASSSRTGEAEAFF.